This T cell receptor (beta chain) derives from a study of siplizumab effects on memory and regulatory T cells (dated 2019 in TCRdb). Context from the whole study: The study looked at the effect of siplizumab, an anti-CD2 antibody, on alloreactive T-cell subsets in allogeneic mixed lymphocyte reactions made from human PBMCs. Here is what the overall study found, with its caveats: A naive or memory phenotype could not be assigned to roughly 75-96% of proliferating CD4+ or CD8+ clones. Greater diversity appeared to be present in unstimulated naive T cells than in memory T cells, and a substantial contribution to the alloresponse seemed to be made by naive cells. The cumulative frequency of alloreactive sequences that could be traced back to unstimulated CD4+ memory T cells was significantly reduced by siplizumab. Whether proliferating Tregs from siplizumab cultures were suppressive was not functionally confirmed. Among mappable alloreactive CD4+ clones, an average Treg-derived fraction of about 69% was observed with siplizumab, compared with approximately 25% in control reactions. Because sequences at frequencies below about 10^-5 were poorly captured, only a minor fraction of alloreactive clones could be mapped back to unstimulated subsets.

In the germline V gene, CDR1 corresponds to SGHTA and CDR2 to FQGTGA. The CDR3 contains 16 residues, cysteine and phenylalanine counted. Only the CDR3 DNA is retained, 48 bases long and in frame from the first base. Compared with germline, V lacks 3 bases and J lacks 4 bases; bases without a gene match: 5. Sorted unstimulated T cells and proliferating T cells recovered from mixed lymphocyte reactions underwent TCRbeta CDR3 sequencing. Fresh whole blood from approximately ten HLA-typed healthy donors was used to isolate PBMCs. To map where alloreactive clones came from, CD4+ regulatory T cells in the unstimulated state were FACS-sorted. Libraries were constructed by the immunoSEQ multiplex PCR assay. The deep sequencing platform assayed around 95,000 TCR templates per sample. Genomic DNA extracted from sorted T cells was the material used for TCRbeta CDR3 sequencing. As for how the authors treated the data: The R programming language was used for clonal analysis of the TCRbeta CDR3 data. Comparing unstimulated samples against CFSE-low samples taken after the reaction was how alloreactive CD4+ and CD8+ clones were defined. Regulatory or non-regulatory origin was assigned to alloreactive CD4+ clones by matching of sequences to sorted unstimulated Treg and non-Treg repertoires. Not all clones reach the TCRdb copy of this immuneACCESS table, which keeps in-frame sequences only. Checked studies attribute under half of the gap to unresolved V genes and leave the rest unexplained. V, J and clone size derive from that table, while D and trimming were established from the DNA sequence. The sample table holds tens of thousands of clones, of which 80% to 90% were seen once. Of the sample, roughly 1.5% falls within the top ten clones.

A remark on this clone: Its antigen is unknown. No quality values exist for individual bases; no much larger clone is one base distant.

The receptor chain draws on TRBV7-3 and TRBJ2-1; 11 central nucleotides agree with TRBD2. The sequencing input was Tregs sorted from blood. The receptor's source is a human donor in good health. The CDR3 corresponds to CASSLDPSGGYNEQFF. The DNA reads as follows: TGTGCCAGCAGCTTGGACCCTAGCGGGGGGTACAATGAGCAGTTCTTC.